These 2 T cell receptor beta chains originate from one sample sequenced in a study of cytomegalovirus exposure and HLA in healthy donors. Vbeta (60) and Jbeta (13) primers were used in the PCR. Clones were read by immunoSEQ multiplex PCR, and TCRdb kept only the in-frame ones, dropping some. The table has 95,000 to 150,000 clones, around 80% seen once; the top ten hold approximately 8.8%. The sequenced sample was PBMCs. Every receptor here comes from a female donor in good health and CMV-seropositive.

The chain links TRBV9 to TRBJ2-3, with 8 bases matching TRBD2. The CDR3 is 17 amino acids. The germline V gene has CDR1 SGDLS and CDR2 YYNGEE. Germline trimming cut 0 bases from V and 1 base from J; bases unmatched to any gene: 7. Here the CDR3 DNA reads TGTGCCAGCAGCGTAGGGGCCAGCGGGGGCCGCACAGATACGCAGTATTTT. Protein: CASSVGASGGRTDTQYF.

This chain uses TRBV2 with TRBJ1-1, with D perhaps TRBD1 (6 bases). The germline V and J ends were trimmed by 1 base and 5 bases, with 11 bases remaining between them. The CDR3 contains 14 residues. Germline V gene data show CDR1 as SNHLY and CDR2 as FYNNEI. The CDR3 region is CASSEGGGWTEAFF. The CDR3 DNA reads TGTGCCAGCAGTGAAGGAGGGGGTTGGACTGAAGCTTTCTTT. The whole variable domain, remainder taken from reference TRBV2 and TRBJ1-1, is EPEVTQTPSHQVTQMGQEVILRCVPISNHLYFYWYRQILGQKVEFLVSFYNNEISEKSEIFDDQFSVERPDGSNFTLKIRSTKLEDSAMYFCASSEGGGWTEAFFGQGTRLTVV.